The 25 T cell receptor beta chains in this list originate from one sample, sequenced in a study of persistence of HIV-infected CD4 T cells. Overlapping HIV-1 Gag 15-mer peptides at about 1 ug per peptide per mL were used. CD40L/CD69 double-negative CD45RO-high memory CD4+ T cells were collected. The libraries were made with immunoSEQ version 4 in survey mode. Assay: immunoSEQ multiplex PCR; the TCRdb copy retains only in-frame clones and omits some. The data hold just over 35,000 clones, with roughly 84% observed a single time. Their antigen targets remain unknown. The sample was cultured CD4+ T cells from PBMCs, taken from a patient who received antiretroviral therapy. These receptors were taken from an adult with HIV. The donor label of this sample is uncertain.

The chain recombines TRBV7-3 with TRBJ2-3; a weak D match, TRBD1 (5 bases). In germline, CDR1 is SGHTA, CDR2 FQGTGA. This CDR3 is 13 amino acids long. V lost 5 bases to trimming and J lost 3 bases, with 9 bases between them. The CDR3 nucleotides are TGTGCCAGCAGCGATCGACAGACAGATACGCAGTATTTT. This gives the protein CASSDRQTDTQYF.

This chain connects TRBV3-1 (or the pseudogene TRBV3-2) to TRBJ2-7; TRBD2 aligns across 10 bases. Unmatched junction bases numbered 2, after V lost 1 base and J lost 2 bases. The CDR3 length is 15 residues. Germline CDR1 is LGHDT and CDR2 is YNNKEL (reference sequence). CDR3 region: CASSQVAGGPYEQYF. The CDR3 bases are TGTGCCAGCAGCCAAGTAGCGGGGGGCCCCTACGAGCAGTACTTC.

This sequence joins TRBV27 and TRBJ2-7; 7 bases line up with TRBD1. The length of the CDR3 is 14 residues. Looked up from germline, CDR1 is MNHEY and CDR2 is SMNVEV (reference sequence). The V and J ends lost 6 bases and 2 bases, in that order; junction bases with no gene match: 7. Written as DNA, the CDR3 is TGTGCCAGCAGAACGGACAGGATCACCTACGAGCAGTACTTC. Protein product: CASRTDRITYEQYF.

This chain joins TRBV11-3 and TRBJ2-3, with TRBD1 as a possible D gene (5 bases). CDR1 is SGHNT, CDR2 YENEEA, per germline. Trimming stripped 5 bases from V and 0 bases from J, with 15 bases between. The CDR3 length is 16 residues. This CDR3 is CASSPLGQGSTDTQYF. CDR3 nucleotide sequence: TGTGCCAGCAGCCCTTTAGGGCAGGGAAGCACAGATACGCAGTATTTT.

This chain joins TRBV5-1 and TRBJ2-7; a weak D match, TRBD1 (6 bases). The CDR3 runs 15 residues. CDR1 is SGHRS, CDR2 YFSETQ, per germline. The V end was cut by 5 bases, the J end by 2 bases, with 17 bases between. The CDR3 loop is CASRGTGQETYEQYF. In DNA form, the CDR3 reads TGCGCCAGCAGGGGTACAGGGCAGGAAACCTACGAGCAGTACTTC.

V gene TRBV10-3 combines with J gene TRBJ1-2, with D possibly being TRBD1 (6 bases). CDR3 length: 11 amino acids. CDR1 and CDR2 from the germline V gene are ENHRY and SYGVKD. V lost 9 bases and J 8 bases, leaving 13 bases between the germline ends. Here the CDR3 reads CAIASDRGYTF. The CDR3 DNA is TGTGCCATTGCCTCGGACAGAGGCTACACCTTC.

The V and J genes are TRBV7-2 and TRBJ2-7; possible D gene TRBD2, 6 bases. Germline V gene lookup returns CDR1 SGHTA and CDR2 FQGNSA. The CDR3 extends over 15 amino acids. Trimming cost V 4 bases and J 0 bases, with 13 bases left between them. CDR3 DNA: TGTGCCAGCAGCTCCGGCGGGGCGAGCTCCTACGAGCAGTACTTC. Its protein product is CASSSGGASSYEQYF. Looking up the rest from reference TRBV7-2 and TRBJ2-7 gives the full variable domain: GAGVSQSPSNKVTEKGKDVELRCDPISGHTALYWYRQSLGQGLEFLIYFQGNSAPDKSGLPSDRFSAERTGGSVSTLTIQRTQQEDSAVYLCASSSGGASSYEQYFGPGTRLTVT.

The chain has TRBV28 and TRBJ2-7; D perhaps matches TRBD1 (6 bases). V lost 6 bases, J lost 5 bases, and 17 bases lay in between. Germline V gene data show CDR1 as MDHEN and CDR2 as SYDVKM. CDR3 length equals 14 residues. CDR3 coding DNA: TGTGCCAGCAGCCTTCTTGGGGGCGCGGACGAGCAGTACTTC. Protein: CASSLLGGADEQYF.

This clone was observed a handful of times. The chain is built from TRBV2 and TRBJ2-1, with 11 bases matching TRBD2. CDR3 length: 15 amino acids. The germline gives CDR1 SNHLY, CDR2 FYNNEI. The ends lost 8 bases at V and 4 bases at J; junction bases unmatched: 7. The chain's CDR3 is CASGTSSGGYNEQFF. The CDR3 region has the DNA TGTGCCAGCGGAACGTCTAGCGGGGGGTACAATGAGCAGTTCTTC.

The chain is built from TRBV5-1 and TRBJ1-4; no reliable D call. CDR1 is SGHRS and CDR2 is YFSETQ in the germline V gene. The CDR3 is 14 residues long. V was pared by 5 bases and J by 0 bases, with 8 bases between. The CDR3 coding sequence is TGCGCCAGCAGGGGAGGGACAACTAATGAAAAACTGTTTTTT. Residues: CASRGGTTNEKLFF.

The V call is TRBV6-5, the J call TRBJ1-6; TRBD1 is a possible D gene (6 bases). Germline V gene sequence: CDR1 MNHEY, CDR2 SVGAGI. The CDR3 extends over 14 amino acids. Trimming stripped 6 bases from V and 8 bases from J, with 14 bases between. CDR3 amino acids: CASSPRGGYSPLHF. CDR3 DNA: TGTGCCAGCAGCCCCAGGGGCGGGTATTCACCCCTCCACTTT.

The rearrangement uses TRBV4-1 and TRBJ1-4, with unresolved D. V gave up 4 bases and J gave up 4 bases, with 25 bases separating them. The CDR3 has 19 amino acids. Germline V gene sequence: CDR1 MGHRA, CDR2 YSYEKL. CDR3: CASSPPPAAGNLYNEKLFF. The CDR3 nucleotides are TGCGCCAGCAGCCCCCCCCCGGCTGCCGGAAACCTCTATAATGAAAAACTGTTTTTT.

The chain employs TRBV16 and TRBJ2-3; 8 bases align to TRBD1. Germline V gene sequence: CDR1 KGHSY, CDR2 FQNENV. This CDR3 comprises 15 residues. With 4 bases clipped from V and 2 bases from J, the junction kept 5 bases outside the gene matches. The CDR3 loop is CASSPGQGLTDTQYF. CDR3 nucleotide sequence: TGTGCCAGCAGCCCCGGACAGGGACTCACAGATACGCAGTATTTT. Full variable domain (rest looked up from reference TRBV16 and TRBJ2-3): GEEVAQTPKHLVRGEGQKAKLYCAPIKGHSYVFWYQQVLKNEFKFLISFQNENVFDETGMPKERFSAKCLPNSPCSLEIQATKLEDSAVYFCASSPGQGLTDTQYFGPGTRLTVL.

The V gene is TRBV9, the J gene TRBJ2-5; D assignment may be TRBD1 or TRBD2 (5 bases each). V was cut by 0 bases and J by 5 bases, with 14 bases left in between. Looked up from germline, CDR1 is SGDLS and CDR2 is YYNGEE. This CDR3 has 15 amino acids. The CDR3 DNA follows: TGTGCCAGCAGCGTAGCCGACTGGGGCGGGGAGACCCAGTACTTC. Translating it yields CASSVADWGGETQYF.

This rearrangement joins TRBV5-4 to TRBJ1-2; TRBD1 is a possible D gene (6 bases). CDR3 size: 15 residues. The ends were cut back, 4 bases at V and 0 bases at J, with 13 bases in the middle. Germline V gene lookup returns CDR1 SGHNT and CDR2 YYREEE (reference sequence). The CDR3 region has the DNA TGTGCCAGCAGCCACGCTCAGGGGTCTAACTATGGCTACACCTTC. Translation gives CASSHAQGSNYGYTF.

CDR3 protein: CASSPRRGSTSEAFF. DNA of the CDR3: TGTGCCAGCAGCCCCCGTAGGGGCAGCACAAGTGAAGCTTTCTTT. The chain couples TRBV4-2 to TRBJ1-1, with D possibly matching TRBD1 (5 bases). This CDR3 contains 15 residues. Looked up from germline, CDR1 is LGHNA and CDR2 is YNFKEQ. Trimming pared 4 bases from V and 7 bases from J, leaving 19 bases between.

V usage is TRBV6-5 and J usage is TRBJ1-2; D gene unclear. Germline V lookup: CDR1 MNHEY, CDR2 SVGAGI. This CDR3 spans 16 amino acids. Trimming removed 0 bases from V and 4 bases from J, with 15 bases in between. CDR3 DNA: TGTGCCAGCAGTTACTCGAAGATGGGGTTAACCTATGGCTACACCTTC. Residues: CASSYSKMGLTYGYTF.

The rearrangement joins TRBV2 to TRBJ2-4, with D possibly TRBD2 on 6 matching bases. CDR1 is SNHLY, CDR2 FYNNEI, per germline. This CDR3 has 16 amino acids. V was trimmed by 3 bases and J by 3 bases, leaving 15 bases between them. The CDR3 DNA sequence: TGTGCCAGCAGTGAGGGGAGGATCCTTTTCAAAAACATTCAGTACTTC. This gives the protein CASSEGRILFKNIQYF.

J is TRBJ1-2 and V is TRBV7-2; D call uncertain. Trimming left V 1 base short and J 0 bases short, with 6 bases between. The CDR3 loop spans 14 amino acids. Germline V gene sequence: CDR1 SGHTA, CDR2 FQGNSA. CDR3 protein: CASSLDGANYGYTF. DNA of the CDR3: TGTGCCAGCAGCTTAGATGGGGCTAACTATGGCTACACCTTC.

This sequence joins TRBV9 and TRBJ1-1; D is possibly TRBD1 (6 bases). In germline, CDR1 is SGDLS, CDR2 YYNGEE. Trimming shortened V by 4 bases and J by 3 bases, and 16 bases separated the two germline ends. The CDR3 is made up of 15 amino acids. The CDR3 nucleotides are TGTGCCAGCAGCTCCCGTGGGGGCTTGGACACTGAAGCTTTCTTT. As protein: CASSSRGGLDTEAFF. The full variable domain, rest sourced from reference TRBV9 and TRBJ1-1, is DSGVTQTPKHLITATGQRVTLRCSPRSGDLSVYWYQQSLDQGLQFLIQYYNGEERAKGNILERFSAQQFPDLHSELNLSSLELGDSALYFCASSSRGGLDTEAFFGQGTRLTVV.

In this sample, this clone turned up once. This chain connects TRBV6-1 to TRBJ2-3; D is unresolved. This CDR3 has 15 residues. V was shortened by 3 bases and J by 0 bases, with 10 bases between the two germline ends. Germline V lookup: CDR1 MNHNS, CDR2 SASEGT. DNA of the CDR3: TGTGCCAGCAGTGATTTTGCGACTAGCACAGATACGCAGTATTTT. It is translated as CASSDFATSTDTQYF.

The J gene is TRBJ1-1, the V gene TRBV5-1; D remains ambiguous. The V end lost 2 bases, the J end lost 2 bases, and 16 bases lay between the germline ends. CDR1 is SGHRS, CDR2 YFSETQ, per germline. The CDR3 covers 16 residues. CDR3 protein: CASSLGLTDGNTEAFF. As DNA, the CDR3 is TGCGCCAGCAGCTTAGGCTTGACTGACGGAAACACTGAAGCTTTCTTT.

The rearrangement links TRBV5-1 to TRBJ2-2; possibly TRBD1 for D (5 bases). This CDR3 is 15 amino acids long. Germline V gene lookup returns CDR1 SGHRS and CDR2 YFSETQ. With 4 bases removed from V and 1 base from J, the gap between germline ends came to 11 bases. CDR3 sequence: CASSGPTVNTGELFF. The CDR3 nucleotides are TGCGCCAGCAGCGGACCGACAGTGAACACCGGGGAGCTGTTTTTT.

V is TRBV7-7 and J is TRBJ2-1; 7 bases map to TRBD1. V was pared by 10 bases and J by 2 bases, with 14 bases of the junction left unmatched. This CDR3 contains 16 residues. CDR1 and CDR2 from the germline V gene are SSHAT and FNYEAQ (reference sequence). The CDR3 spells CATPRTDRRAYNEQFF. In nucleotides, the CDR3 is TGTGCCACCCCTAGGACGGACAGGCGGGCCTACAATGAGCAGTTCTTC.

This CDR3 reads CASSPRDSYNSPLHF. Written as DNA, the CDR3 is TGTGCCAGCAGCCCCCGGGACAGCTATAATTCACCCCTCCACTTT. V gene TRBV3-1 (or the pseudogene TRBV3-2) combines with J gene TRBJ1-6, with 7 bases identical to TRBD1. CDR3 length equals 15 residues. V dropped 4 bases and J dropped 3; count of bases not matched to a gene: 3. The germline V gene has CDR1 LGHDT and CDR2 YNNKEL (reference sequence).